The clone carrying this T cell receptor beta chain was detected many times. Its antigen is still unknown. The sample belongs to a study of CD8 T cells in ankylosing spondylitis. General study points: Typical of ankylosing spondylitis blood, it appeared, was a TCR beta motif of 7 or 8 highly homologous variants.

TCRdb analysed the 5' RACE reads with MiXCR anew, one entry per CDR3 protein. The sample includes hundreds of thousands of distinct CDR3 sequences, 12% of them seen just once. The sequencing input was blood, either unsorted or a sorted T cell fraction (not recorded which). This TCR was recovered from a male donor with ankylosing spondylitis.

The CDR3 protein is CASSSYFQDQPQHF. CDR3 DNA: TGTGCCAGCAGCTCTTACTTCCAAGATCAGCCCCAGCATTTT. This chain connects TRBV7-2 to TRBJ1-5; D unclear. Trimming shortened V by 4 bases and J by 5 bases, and 12 bases separated the two germline ends. The CDR3 runs to 14 residues. Germline CDR1 is SGHTA and CDR2 is FQGNSA.